This TCR beta chain was captured by sequencing in a study of molecular identifiers for immune sequencing clone quantification. In preparing bulk TCR libraries, previously described methods and listed TCR primers were used. Using its own MiXCR run on the PCR reads, TCRdb lists one record per CDR3 protein. The data contain about half a million distinct CDR3 sequences, roughly 24% of them singletons. Notes on this clonotype: The antigen remains undetermined. An end of the junction does not agree with germline; a read error may underlie this.

Based on a CD8+CD4-CCR7+CD45RA+ profile, naive CD8 T cells were sorted. The CDR3 length is 12 residues. CDR1 is GTSNPN and CDR2 is SVGIG in the germline V gene (reference sequence). Study results and limitations: Clones above 20 RNA copies contained over 99% of effector molecules and under 1% of naive molecules. Detectable among over 900,000 naive cells, according to reports, was Jurkat TCR RNA spiked in from one cell.

The chain uses TRBV30 and TRBJ2-2, with D possibly TRBD1 on 5 matching bases. This clonotype originated in a human donor in good health. Some libraries in this study had Jurkat cell RNA spiked in. The sequenced material came from naive CD8+ T cells from blood, with Jurkat cell RNA spiked in. The subset is: FACS-sorted CD8+CD4-CCR7+CD45RA+ naive T cells. The CDR3, as DNA: TGTGCCTGGAACCAGGGCACCTGGGAGCTGTTTTTT. It encodes CAWNQGTWELFF.